Presented here are 16 T cell receptor beta chains from one specimen sequenced in a study of metastatic and nonmetastatic thyroid tumors. MiXCR was used by TCRdb to re-call the PCR reads. The data hold about 33,000 clones, with roughly 19% observed a single time. Treatment of any kind had been given to no patient before thyroid surgery. Input material: blood. The receptors shown here come from a male donor with papillary thyroid cancer or a benign thyroid nodule (not recorded which). Some clones in this sample may be carry-over from other donors' samples.

Comments on this clone: The CDR3 end shows no conserved phenylalanine or tryptophan, and so a read error is likely. V is TRBV14 and J is TRBJ1-6, with 9 positions matching TRBD1. Germline CDR1 and CDR2: SGHDN and FVKESK. The junction had 11 bases not matched to a gene; V was cut back by 9 bases and J by 8 bases. This CDR3 spans 15 amino acids. CDR3 sequence reads: CASSLGQGYHSPLHS. DNA of the CDR3: TGTGCCAGTAGTCTGGGACAGGGTTACCATTCACCCCTCCACTCT.

Ten or more counts support this clone. The genes are TRBV10-1 and TRBJ2-3; TRBD2 is a possible D gene (5 bases). Germline-derived CDR1 and CDR2 are WNHNN and SYGVQD (reference sequence). Trimming shortened V by 2 bases and J by 5 bases, and 14 bases separated the two germline ends. The CDR3 sequence is 15 residues long. CDR3 in amino acids: CASSEVASRGDTQYF. The CDR3 coding sequence is TGCGCCAGCAGTGAGGTGGCTAGCCGGGGAGATACGCAGTATTTT.

With regard to this clone: One junction end does not reproduce the germline sequence, and a read error may be involved. The V gene is TRBV5-1, the J gene TRBJ2-3, with D perhaps TRBD1 or TRBD2 (6 bases each). Per the germline V gene, CDR1 is SGHRS and CDR2 is YFSETQ. This CDR3 has 15 residues. Written as DNA, the CDR3 is TGCGCCAGCGGCTTGGATCGGGGGCGCACAGATACGCAGTATTTT. Translating gives CASGLDRGRTDTQYF.

Only a few counts were recorded for this clone. The chain has TRBV12-5 and TRBJ1-3, with D tentatively TRBD1 (6 bases). The CDR3 has 13 amino acids. The germline gives CDR1 LGHNT, CDR2 FRNRAP. Trimming shortened V by 3 bases and J by 8 bases, and 11 bases separated the two germline ends. The CDR3 loop is CASGFQGLDTIYF. CDR3 bases: TGTGCTAGTGGTTTTCAGGGGTTAGACACCATATATTTT. Full variable domain (remainder filled in from reference TRBV12-5 and TRBJ1-3): DARVTQTPRHKVTEMGQEVTMRCQPILGHNTVFWYRQTMMQGLELLAYFRNRAPLDDSGMPKDRFSAEMPDATLATLKIQPSEPRDSAVYFCASGFQGLDTIYFGEGSWLTVV.

This clone was counted ten times or more. V is TRBV12-3 or TRBV12-4 and J is TRBJ1-5, with D maybe TRBD1 (5 bases). The V end lost 3 bases, the J end lost 3 bases, and 18 bases lay between the germline ends. The CDR3 is 17 amino acids. The CDR3 sequence is CASSFSAGLINNQPQHF. For the CDR3, the DNA is TGTGCCAGCAGTTTTAGTGCAGGGCTGATAAACAATCAGCCCCAGCATTTT.

This clone was seen repeatedly, ten times or more. This chain links TRBV20-1 with TRBJ2-1, with 10 bases matching TRBD2. The CDR3 extends over 18 amino acids. Trimming at V came to 5 bases and at J to 2 bases, leaving 15 bases not matched to a gene. Germline assignment: CDR1 DFQATT and CDR2 SNEGSKA (reference sequence). The CDR3: CSAVELAGGPITYNEQFF. Here the CDR3 DNA reads TGCAGTGCTGTCGAATTAGCGGGAGGCCCGATTACCTACAATGAGCAGTTCTTC.

The chain is built from TRBV7-2 and TRBJ1-6; D gene unclear. The CDR3 is made up of 14 amino acids. CDR1 and CDR2 from the germline V gene are SGHTA and FQGNSA. Between the trimmed V and J ends, which lost 7 bases and 0 bases, there was a span of 7 bases. This CDR3 reads CASIRSSYNSPLHF. DNA of the CDR3: TGTGCCAGCATCCGTAGCTCCTATAATTCACCCCTCCACTTT.

This clone was counted ten times or more. The V and J genes are TRBV20-1 and TRBJ2-5; possible D gene TRBD2, 6 bases. Germline V gene sequence: CDR1 DFQATT, CDR2 SNEGSKA (reference sequence). Trimming stripped 6 bases from V and 4 bases from J, with 9 bases between. The CDR3 runs 11 residues. For the CDR3, the DNA is TGCAGTGCGGAAGCGGGAGAGACCCAGTACTTC. Protein product: CSAEAGETQYF.

V and J are TRBV7-2 and TRBJ1-2, with no clear D. The germline V gene has CDR1 SGHTA and CDR2 FQGNSA. V was pared by 5 bases and J by 10 bases, with 23 bases between. This CDR3 comprises 15 residues. The CDR3 bases are TGTGCCAGCAGCCCACTCCGGGCTGGGGAAGGCGTCTACACCTTC. It encodes CASSPLRAGEGVYTF. The full variable domain, in which reference TRBV7-2 and TRBJ1-2 provide the parts outside the CDR3, is GAGVSQSPSNKVTEKGKDVELRCDPISGHTALYWYRQSLGQGLEFLIYFQGNSAPDKSGLPSDRFSAERTGGSVSTLTIQRTQQEDSAVYLCASSPLRAGEGVYTFGSGTRLTVV.

The table lists this clone with a few counts. The V gene is TRBV2, the J gene TRBJ1-1; D is uncertain. CDR1 is SNHLY, CDR2 FYNNEI, per germline. Deletions cut 8 bases from V and 1 base from J, with 5 bases between. The CDR3 consists of 11 residues. DNA of the CDR3: TGTGCCAGCTGGAGGAACACTGAAGCTTTCTTT. Protein: CASWRNTEAFF. Full variable domain (remainder filled in from reference TRBV2 and TRBJ1-1): EPEVTQTPSHQVTQMGQEVILRCVPISNHLYFYWYRQILGQKVEFLVSFYNNEISEKSEIFDDQFSVERPDGSNFTLKIRSTKLEDSAMYFCASWRNTEAFFGQGTRLTVV.

This clone was counted ten times or more. This rearrangement joins TRBV12-3 or TRBV12-4 to TRBJ1-2; 8 bases map to TRBD1. V lost 5 bases, J lost 2 bases, and 7 bases stayed unmatched. There are 15 residues in the CDR3. The CDR3 region is CASSPGQGSNYGYTF. The DNA for the CDR3 is TGTGCCAGCAGTCCTGGACAGGGTTCAAACTATGGCTACACCTTC.

This clone was found a few times. The chain recombines TRBV27 with TRBJ1-2, with D possibly being TRBD1 (5 bases). The length of the CDR3 is 15 residues. Trimming took 3 bases from V and 2 from J, leaving 13 bases between them. Germline values: CDR1 MNHEY, CDR2 SMNVEV (reference sequence). CDR3 loop: CASSFEPGCNYGYTF. The CDR3 nucleotides are TGTGCCAGCAGTTTTGAGCCAGGGTGCAACTATGGCTACACCTTC.

The V gene is TRBV14, the J gene TRBJ2-5; D gene unclear. The V gene lost 1 base and the J gene lost 4 bases, with 10 bases spanning the gap. The CDR3 runs to 14 residues. CDR1 and CDR2 (germline): SGHDN, FVKESK. The CDR3 reads CASSQGFTGETQYF. CDR3 in DNA: TGTGCCAGCAGCCAAGGTTTCACGGGAGAGACCCAGTACTTC.

The rearrangement uses TRBV12-3 or TRBV12-4 and TRBJ2-2; D remains unclear. V was trimmed by 2 bases and J by 5 bases, leaving 9 bases between them. The CDR3 has 14 amino acids. CDR3 region: CASSLIQYTGELFF. The CDR3 DNA follows: TGTGCCAGCAGTTTAATACAGTATACCGGGGAGCTGTTTTTT.

This chain joins TRBV11-3 and TRBJ2-3; D possibly matches TRBD1 or TRBD2 (5 bases each). CDR1 SGHNT and CDR2 YENEEA come from the germline V gene. Trimming took 5 bases from V and 2 from J, leaving 14 bases between them. The CDR3 contains 15 residues. The CDR3 DNA reads as TGTGCCAGCAGCCACCAGGGAGTCCTCACAGATACGCAGTATTTT. This encodes CASSHQGVLTDTQYF.

This clone was picked up many times. V and J are TRBV5-1 and TRBJ2-2; possible D gene TRBD1, 6 bases. Deletions cut 1 base from V and 1 base from J, with 8 bases between. This CDR3 comprises 15 residues. The germline CDR1 and CDR2 sequences are SGHRS and YFSETQ. The CDR3 loop reads CASSLTGLNTGELFF. The CDR3 DNA sequence: TGCGCCAGCAGCTTGACAGGGCTGAACACCGGGGAGCTGTTTTTT.